Sequencing of this TCR beta chain was carried out in a study of shared clonotypes between healthy human individuals. The V end lost 2 bases, the J end lost 7 bases, and 20 bases lay between the germline ends. The CDR3 loop spans 16 amino acids. Per germline, CDR1 MNHNS and CDR2 SASEGT. Splitting of CD4+ cells produced CD45RA+ naive and CD45RA-negative memory subsets. Libraries were prepared by immunoSEQ multiplex PCR; TCRdb keeps only in-frame clonotypes and omits some of them. The data contain approximately 500,000 clones, 90% to 97% of them seen just once; the ten biggest clones take up roughly 0.06%.

The sequenced sample consisted of naive CD4+ T cells sorted from blood. Subset given: CD45RA+ positively selected. The clonotype was recovered from a woman aged 30 to 39 in good health. The chain joins TRBV6-1 to TRBJ1-2; a weak D match, TRBD1 (5 bases). This CDR3 reads CASSEQGRPPLGGYTF. The CDR3 region has the DNA TGTGCCAGCAGTGAACAGGGACGACCTCCTTTAGGTGGCTACACCTTC.